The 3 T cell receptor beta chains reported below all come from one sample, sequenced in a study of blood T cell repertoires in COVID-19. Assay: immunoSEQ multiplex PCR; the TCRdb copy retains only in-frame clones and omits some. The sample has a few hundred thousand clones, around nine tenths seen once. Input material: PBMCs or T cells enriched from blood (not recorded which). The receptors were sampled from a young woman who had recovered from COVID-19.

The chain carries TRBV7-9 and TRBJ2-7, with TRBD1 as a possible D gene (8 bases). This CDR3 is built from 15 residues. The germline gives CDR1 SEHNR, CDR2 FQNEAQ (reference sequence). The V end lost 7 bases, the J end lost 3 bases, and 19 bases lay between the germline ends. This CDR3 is CASNEFTGGVYEQYF. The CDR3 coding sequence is TGTGCCAGCAACGAATTTACAGGGGGGGTCTACGAGCAGTACTTC.

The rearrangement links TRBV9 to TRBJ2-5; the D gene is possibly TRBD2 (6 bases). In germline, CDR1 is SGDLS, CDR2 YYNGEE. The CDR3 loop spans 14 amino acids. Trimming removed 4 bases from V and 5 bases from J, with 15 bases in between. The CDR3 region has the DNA TGTGCCAGCAGCCCTCCCGGTGGAGGGGAGACCCAGTACTTC. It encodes CASSPPGGGETQYF.

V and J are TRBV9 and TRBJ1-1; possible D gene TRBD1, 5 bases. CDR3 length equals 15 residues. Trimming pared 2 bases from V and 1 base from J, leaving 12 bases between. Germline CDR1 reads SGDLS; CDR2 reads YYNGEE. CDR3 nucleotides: TGTGCCAGCAGCGTCATCAGGACACAGAACACTGAAGCTTTCTTT. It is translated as CASSVIRTQNTEAFF.